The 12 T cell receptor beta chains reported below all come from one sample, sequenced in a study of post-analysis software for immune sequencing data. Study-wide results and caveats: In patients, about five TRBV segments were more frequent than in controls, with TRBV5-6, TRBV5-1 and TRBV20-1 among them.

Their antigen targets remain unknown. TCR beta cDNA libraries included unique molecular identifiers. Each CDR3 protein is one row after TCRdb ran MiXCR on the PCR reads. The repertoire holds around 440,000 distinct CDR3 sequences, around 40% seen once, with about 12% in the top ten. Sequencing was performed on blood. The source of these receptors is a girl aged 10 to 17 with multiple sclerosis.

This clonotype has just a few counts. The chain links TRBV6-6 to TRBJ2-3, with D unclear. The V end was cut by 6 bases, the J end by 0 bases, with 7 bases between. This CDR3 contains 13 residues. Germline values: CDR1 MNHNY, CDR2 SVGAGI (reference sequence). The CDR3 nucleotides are TGTGCCAGCAGCCCATTTAGCACAGATACGCAGTATTTT. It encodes CASSPFSTDTQYF.

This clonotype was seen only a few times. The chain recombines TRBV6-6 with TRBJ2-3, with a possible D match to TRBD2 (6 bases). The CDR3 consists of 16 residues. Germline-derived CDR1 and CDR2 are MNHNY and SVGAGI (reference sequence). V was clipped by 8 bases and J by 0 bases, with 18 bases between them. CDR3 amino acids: CASVISGEASTDTQYF. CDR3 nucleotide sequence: TGTGCCAGCGTTATTAGCGGAGAAGCTAGCACAGATACGCAGTATTTT.

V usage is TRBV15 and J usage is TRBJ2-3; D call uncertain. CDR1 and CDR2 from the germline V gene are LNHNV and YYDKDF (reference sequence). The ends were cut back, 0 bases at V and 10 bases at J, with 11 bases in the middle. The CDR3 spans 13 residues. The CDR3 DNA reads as TGTGCCACCAGCAGAGAAACCTTGGGGTCGCAGTATTTT. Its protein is CATSRETLGSQYF. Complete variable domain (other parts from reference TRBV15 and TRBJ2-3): DAMVIQNPRYQVTQFGKPVTLSCSQTLNHNVMYWYQQKSSQAPKLLFHYYDKDFNNEADTPDNFQSRRPNTSFCFLDIRSPGLGDTAMYLCATSRETLGSQYFGPGTRLTVL.

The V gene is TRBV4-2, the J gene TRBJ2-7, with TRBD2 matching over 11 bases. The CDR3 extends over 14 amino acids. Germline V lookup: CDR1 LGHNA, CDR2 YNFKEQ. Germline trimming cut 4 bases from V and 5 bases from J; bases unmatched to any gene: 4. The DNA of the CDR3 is TGTGCCAGCAGCCTCCCGACTAGCGGGAACGAGCAGTACTTC. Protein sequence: CASSLPTSGNEQYF.

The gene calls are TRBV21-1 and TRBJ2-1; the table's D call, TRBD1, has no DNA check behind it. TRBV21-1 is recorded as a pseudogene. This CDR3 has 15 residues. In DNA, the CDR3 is TGTGCCTCCTCGCCGGGACAGGGGGATCTCAATGAGCAGTTCTTC. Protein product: CASSPGQGDLNEQFF.

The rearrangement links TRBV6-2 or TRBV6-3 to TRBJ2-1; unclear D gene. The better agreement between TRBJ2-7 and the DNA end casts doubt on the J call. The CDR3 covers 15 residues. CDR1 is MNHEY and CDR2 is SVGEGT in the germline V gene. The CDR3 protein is CASSYGQAYSYEQYF. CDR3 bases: TGTGCCAGCAGTTATGGGCAGGCTTACTCCTACGAGCAGTACTTC.

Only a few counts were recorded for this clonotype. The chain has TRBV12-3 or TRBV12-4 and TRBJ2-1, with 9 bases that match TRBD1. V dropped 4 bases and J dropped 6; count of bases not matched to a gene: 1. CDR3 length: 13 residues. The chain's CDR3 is CASSWTGANEQFF. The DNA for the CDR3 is TGTGCCAGCAGTTGGACAGGGGCCAATGAGCAGTTCTTC.

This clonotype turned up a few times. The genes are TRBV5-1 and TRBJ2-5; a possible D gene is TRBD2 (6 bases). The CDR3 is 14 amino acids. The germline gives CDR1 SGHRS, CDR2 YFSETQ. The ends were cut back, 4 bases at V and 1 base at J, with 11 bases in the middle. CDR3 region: CASSETSFQETQYF. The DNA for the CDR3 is TGCGCCAGCAGCGAAACTAGCTTCCAAGAGACCCAGTACTTC.

CDR3 protein: CSARRPLGRETQYF. CDR3 coding DNA: TGCAGTGCTAGGCGGCCCCTTGGGCGAGAGACCCAGTACTTC. V usage is TRBV20-1 and J usage is TRBJ2-5; D is undetermined. V lost 3 bases and J lost 4, with 15 bases in between. The CDR3 runs 14 residues. Germline V gives CDR1 DFQATT, CDR2 SNEGSKA (reference sequence).

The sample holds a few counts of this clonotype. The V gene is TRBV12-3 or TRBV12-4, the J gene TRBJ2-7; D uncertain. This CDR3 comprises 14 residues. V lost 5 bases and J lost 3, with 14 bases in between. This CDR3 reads CASSHPNTDYEQYF. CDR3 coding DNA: TGTGCCAGCAGTCACCCAAATACAGACTACGAGCAGTACTTC.

For the CDR3, the DNA is TGCAGTGCAGAACCGGGAGATGAGCAGTTCTTC. This encodes CSAEPGDEQFF. The chain links TRBV20-1 to TRBJ2-1, with D possibly TRBD2 on 6 matching bases. Trimming shortened V by 6 bases and J by 8 bases, and 11 bases separated the two germline ends. Germline-derived CDR1 and CDR2 are DFQATT and SNEGSKA (reference sequence). This CDR3 spans 11 amino acids.

CDR3 in DNA: TGTGCCAGCAGCTTAGTTGCAACTAGCGGAAGCTCCTACAATGAGCAGTTCTTC. Translation gives CASSLVATSGSSYNEQFF. V usage is TRBV7-9 and J usage is TRBJ2-1; 8 bases align to TRBD2. J lost 0 bases, V lost 1 base, and 8 bases had no gene match. Germline V CDR1 and CDR2: SEHNR, FQNEAQ (reference sequence). The CDR3 is 18 amino acids.